The 26 T cell receptor beta chains presented below share a single source sample, sequenced in a study of blood T cell repertoires in COVID-19. Produced via immunoSEQ multiplex PCR; TCRdb's table is partial and in-frame only. The sample includes roughly 230,000 clones, roughly 91% of them seen just once. Material: PBMCs or T cells enriched from blood (not recorded which). These receptors were taken from a man aged 25-45 years in a cohort exposed to, infected with or recovered from COVID-19 (not recorded which).

V gene TRBV27 combines with J gene TRBJ2-3; 9 bases are a match to TRBD2. V trimming: 7 bases; J trimming: 1 base; junction bases outside the gene matches: 6. The germline gives CDR1 MNHEY, CDR2 SMNVEV (reference sequence). The CDR3 is 15 residues long. The CDR3 loop reads CASTSGTSRTDTQYF. In DNA form, the CDR3 reads TGTGCCAGCACCTCCGGGACTAGCCGCACAGATACGCAGTATTTT.

The chain employs TRBV10-2 and TRBJ2-5; 10 nucleotides line up with TRBD2. Losses at the gene ends were 3 bases for V and 4 bases for J; bases not matched to a gene: 5. The germline V gene encodes CDR1 WSHSY and CDR2 SAAADI. This CDR3 has 15 amino acids. CDR3 in DNA: TGCGCCAGCAGTGACTCTAGCGGGGGACGAGAGACCCAGTACTTC. This sequence encodes CASSDSSGGRETQYF.

This chain uses TRBV27 with TRBJ1-1, with 7 bases fitting TRBD1. Per germline, CDR1 MNHEY and CDR2 SMNVEV (reference sequence). The CDR3 contains 15 residues. The J segment lost 0 bases and the V segment lost 4 bases, leaving 5 bases of the junction unmatched. Written as DNA, the CDR3 is TGTGCCAGCAGTTCAGGGGGGCCCGTGAACACTGAAGCTTTCTTT. It encodes CASSSGGPVNTEAFF.

This clone was recorded only once. The chain joins TRBV10-2 to TRBJ2-7; no clear D. The CDR3 covers 13 residues. V shed 3 bases and J shed 1 base, with 7 bases lying between them. The germline V gene has CDR1 WSHSY and CDR2 SAAADI. As DNA, the CDR3 is TGCGCCAGCAGTGAACCCCTATCCTACGAGCAGTACTTC. Translated, it gives CASSEPLSYEQYF.

The rearrangement uses TRBV11-2 and TRBJ2-7; 8 bases map to TRBD1. With V trimmed by 2 bases and J by 3 bases, 9 bases remained unmatched. CDR1 and CDR2 (germline): SGHAT, FQNNGV. This CDR3 spans 16 amino acids. The CDR3 DNA reads TGTGCCAGCAGCTTAATCCGGACAGGGAGGAACTACGAGCAGTACTTC. Protein sequence: CASSLIRTGRNYEQYF.

The J gene is TRBJ1-5, the V gene TRBV28; D is perhaps TRBD1 (6 bases). The CDR3 has 16 amino acids. The V and J ends lost 7 bases and 6 bases respectively, with 22 bases between them. Looked up from germline, CDR1 is MDHEN and CDR2 is SYDVKM. This CDR3 is CASTQTAPGDTQPQHF. CDR3 DNA sequence: TGTGCCAGCACCCAAACAGCGCCAGGGGATACTCAGCCCCAGCATTTT.

The chain combines TRBV18 with TRBJ2-2; D is undetermined. The germline V gene has CDR1 KGHSH and CDR2 LQKENI. V lost 3 bases to trimming and J lost 8 bases, with 7 bases between them. This CDR3 comprises 12 residues. CDR3 nucleotides: TGTGCCAGCTCACCGGAGATTGGGGAGCTGTTTTTT. Protein sequence: CASSPEIGELFF.

This chain's CDR3 is CASSPPQGGMNTEAFF. The CDR3 DNA sequence: TGTGCCAGCAGCCCCCCCCAGGGAGGAATGAACACTGAAGCTTTCTTT. V usage is TRBV9 and J usage is TRBJ1-1, with D possibly matching TRBD1 (5 bases). Per the germline V gene, CDR1 is SGDLS and CDR2 is YYNGEE. Deletions cut 4 bases from V and 0 bases from J, with 16 bases between. The CDR3 covers 16 residues.

The chain has TRBV4-1 and TRBJ2-7; tentative D call: TRBD2 (5 bases). Germline V lookup: CDR1 MGHRA, CDR2 YSYEKL. V was pared by 2 bases and J by 7 bases, with 15 bases between. The CDR3 is 14 amino acids. CDR3 coding DNA: TGCGCCAGCAGCCAATCTCTTGTACTAGATGAGCAGTACTTC. It translates to CASSQSLVLDEQYF.

The genes are TRBV5-4 and TRBJ2-1, with no clear D. Germline V gene sequence: CDR1 SGHNT, CDR2 YYREEE (reference sequence). Trimming left V 0 bases short and J 8 bases short, with 9 bases between. The CDR3 is 13 amino acids. CDR3 coding DNA: TGTGCCAGCAGCTTGGGGGTCCGGGATGAGCAGTTCTTC. As protein: CASSLGVRDEQFF.

V and J are TRBV28 and TRBJ1-5; maybe TRBD1 (6 bases). With 0 bases removed from V and 4 bases from J, the gap between germline ends came to 10 bases. Germline CDR1 is MDHEN and CDR2 is SYDVKM. CDR3 length equals 15 residues. The CDR3 DNA reads as TGTGCCAGCAGTTTATGGGACAGTGCGAATCAGCCCCAGCATTTT. Translation gives CASSLWDSANQPQHF.

V is TRBV28 and J is TRBJ2-7, with D possibly matching TRBD1 (5 bases). V dropped 5 bases and J dropped 2 bases, with 16 bases sitting between them. The germline V gene has CDR1 MDHEN and CDR2 SYDVKM. The CDR3 length is 15 residues. In DNA form, the CDR3 reads TGTGCCAGCAGTCACGGTCGGACACTAACCTACGAGCAGTACTTC. Protein product: CASSHGRTLTYEQYF.

The V and J genes are TRBV3-1 (or the pseudogene TRBV3-2) and TRBJ2-5; D unresolved. Per the germline V gene, CDR1 is LGHDT and CDR2 is YNNKEL (reference sequence). With 3 bases removed from V and 2 bases from J, the gap between germline ends came to 10 bases. There are 14 residues in the CDR3. The CDR3 DNA sequence: TGTGCCAGCAGCCAGCTTAGAGAACAAGAGACCCAGTACTTC. Protein: CASSQLREQETQYF.

The chain has TRBV24-1 and TRBJ2-7; 11 nucleotides align to TRBD2. This CDR3 is 16 amino acids long. The V gene end was trimmed by 4 bases and the J gene end by 3 bases; junction bases not matched to a gene: 7. Germline V gene lookup returns CDR1 KGHDR and CDR2 SFDVKD. In DNA, the CDR3 is TGTGCCACCAGTGAAACCCCCGGGACTAGCGGCTACGAGCAGTACTTC. It specifies CATSETPGTSGYEQYF.

The CDR3 is CASSLAGHTGNSPLHF. The CDR3 nucleotides are TGTGCCAGCAGCTTAGCAGGACACACCGGTAATTCACCCCTCCACTTT. The rearrangement uses TRBV7-9 and TRBJ1-6; TRBD1 might be the D (5 bases). V was clipped by 0 bases and J by 6 bases, with 12 bases between them. This CDR3 has 16 amino acids. Germline V lookup: CDR1 SEHNR, CDR2 FQNEAQ (reference sequence).

This chain connects TRBV5-8 to TRBJ1-2, with D maybe TRBD1 (5 bases). The germline V and J ends were trimmed by 1 base and 5 bases, with 12 bases remaining between them. The CDR3 contains 14 residues. From germline, CDR1 is SGHTS and CDR2 YDEGEE. CDR3 sequence (DNA): TGTGCCAGCAGCTTGTCGGGACTTCAGTATGGCTACACCTTC. Translated, it gives CASSLSGLQYGYTF.

This rearrangement joins TRBV6-5 to TRBJ2-7, with D possibly matching TRBD1 (6 bases). The V and J ends lost 9 bases and 5 bases respectively, with 20 bases between them. The V gene's germline CDR1 is MNHEY and CDR2 SVGAGI. The CDR3 contains 14 residues. In DNA form, the CDR3 reads TGTGCCAGTCGGGGTAGCACAGGGAGAAACGAGCAGTACTTC. Residues: CASRGSTGRNEQYF.

The chain employs TRBV27 and TRBJ1-6; D is unclear. The length of the CDR3 is 12 residues. The V gene's germline CDR1 is MNHEY and CDR2 SMNVEV (reference sequence). With 5 bases removed from V and 4 bases from J, the gap between germline ends came to 3 bases. The CDR3 loop reads CASSQYNSPLHF. The DNA for the CDR3 is TGTGCCAGCAGTCAATATAATTCACCCCTCCACTTT.

This clone has a single count. The DNA for the CDR3 is TGTGCCAGCAGTAAGACAGTGTTTGGCTACACCTTC. This gives the protein CASSKTVFGYTF. This chain links TRBV28 with TRBJ1-2, with a weak D call TRBD1 (5 bases). V was pared by 5 bases and J by 7 bases, with 11 bases between. Germline lookup yields CDR1 MDHEN and CDR2 SYDVKM. The CDR3 totals 12 residues.

This chain uses TRBV9 with TRBJ2-7; 9 bases match TRBD2. V shed 2 bases and J 2 bases; nucleotides not matched to a gene: 5. The CDR3 totals 15 residues. Germline assignment: CDR1 SGDLS and CDR2 YYNGEE. CDR3 coding DNA: TGTGCCAGCAGCGTGTCGGGACTAGCCACCTACGAGCAGTACTTC. It yields the protein CASSVSGLATYEQYF.

The chain has TRBV9 and TRBJ1-5; 7 bases agree with TRBD1. Germline trimming cut 0 bases from V and 11 bases from J; bases unmatched to any gene: 11. This CDR3 contains 15 residues. CDR1 is SGDLS, CDR2 YYNGEE, per germline. The CDR3 spells CASSVGQGPQSAQHF. In nucleotides, the CDR3 is TGTGCCAGCAGCGTAGGACAGGGCCCCCAATCAGCCCAGCATTTT.

The J gene is TRBJ2-5, the V gene TRBV19, with TRBD1 identical over 9 bases. The CDR3 is 14 residues long. The ends lost 3 bases at V and 2 bases at J; junction bases unmatched: 1. Germline assignment: CDR1 LNHDA and CDR2 SQIVND (reference sequence). The CDR3 spells CASSIGQGQETQYF. In DNA, the CDR3 is TGTGCCAGTAGTATCGGACAGGGGCAAGAGACCCAGTACTTC.

The chain uses TRBV19 and TRBJ1-2; D is perhaps TRBD1 (6 bases). Germline CDR1 and CDR2: LNHDA and SQIVND (reference sequence). The V end was cut by 8 bases, the J end by 10 bases, with 17 bases between. This CDR3 is built from 12 residues. As DNA, the CDR3 is TGTGCCAGTGGGAACAGGGCCGGGGTCTACACCTTC. It translates to CASGNRAGVYTF.

The chain recombines TRBV18 with TRBJ2-1; D perhaps matches TRBD2 (6 bases). The CDR3 length is 14 residues. Trimming removed 3 bases from V and 7 bases from J, with 13 bases in between. Looked up from germline, CDR1 is KGHSH and CDR2 is LQKENI. CDR3: CASSPSGEVNEQFF. In DNA, the CDR3 is TGTGCCAGCTCACCCTCCGGGGAGGTGAATGAGCAGTTCTTC.

This clone was found a few times. The V gene is TRBV3-1 (or the pseudogene TRBV3-2), the J gene TRBJ2-1; 7 positions match TRBD2. This CDR3 has 15 amino acids. The germline CDR1 and CDR2 sequences are LGHDT and YNNKEL (reference sequence). V lost 4 bases, J lost 7 bases, and 10 bases stayed unmatched. CDR3 sequence reads: CASSPSAGVLNEQFF. The CDR3 DNA reads TGTGCCAGCAGCCCCTCGGCGGGAGTGTTGAATGAGCAGTTCTTC.

The chain has TRBV7-3 and TRBJ1-1, with a possible D match to TRBD1 (6 bases). The CDR3 contains 14 residues. Germline V gene data show CDR1 as SGHTA and CDR2 as FQGTGA. The V and J ends lost 3 bases and 4 bases respectively, with 12 bases between them. CDR3 nucleotides: TGTGCCAGCAGCTTGGACAGCTTCGCCACTGAAGCTTTCTTT. This translates into CASSLDSFATEAFF.